This record concerns one T cell receptor (beta chain) sequence. In the source study's methods: Amplifying reference gene primers gave estimates of nucleated cell counts. Sequenced by immunoSEQ multiplex PCR; TCRdb stores in-frame clones only, minus some. V and J calls and clone size are those listed in that table; D and trimming were worked out from the DNA. The top ten clones hold 1.5% to 2% of a sample with more than 95,000 clones, roughly nine tenths of them seen once. The data stem from a study of blood T cell repertoires in COVID-19. About the research overall: Collection of acute and convalescent COVID-19 samples took place in the United States, Italy and Spain. The analysed material was cDNA or gDNA that came from T cells, B-cell-depleted T cells, or PBMCs.

This TCR came from a human donor with active COVID-19. The donor label of this sample is uncertain. The material sequenced was peripheral blood.

CDR3 DNA sequence: TGTGCCAGCAGCTTGTTACAGGGCTCCAACGGCTACACCTTC. It specifies CASSLLQGSNGYTF. The gene calls are TRBV5-4 and TRBJ1-2; D may be TRBD1 (6 bases). V was clipped by 1 base and J by 8 bases, with 15 bases between them. CDR3 size: 14 residues. Germline loops: CDR1 SGHNT, CDR2 YYREEE (reference sequence).